The 10 T cell receptor beta chains reported below all come from one sample, sequenced in a study of OX40 agonist ivuxolimab in advanced cancers. Measured with immunoSEQ multiplex PCR; TCRdb has only the in-frame clones, and not every one. The table has around 68,000 clones, roughly 86% seen once. Sequenced material: CD4+ or CD8+ T cells sorted from blood, taken in a trial of the OX40 agonist ivuxolimab. These receptors all come from an adult with an advanced solid tumor such as melanoma, head and neck, liver or kidney cancer.

This chain links TRBV19 with TRBJ2-3; D may be TRBD2 (7 bases). In germline, CDR1 is LNHDA, CDR2 SQIVND (reference sequence). V lost 1 base, J lost 8 bases, and 13 bases lay in between. The CDR3 loop spans 14 amino acids. CDR3 sequence (DNA): TGTGCCAGTAGTATAGGCGGGAGACAGGCTACGCAGTATTTT. Protein sequence: CASSIGGRQATQYF.

V gene TRBV5-1 combines with J gene TRBJ2-5; D is undetermined. The germline gives CDR1 SGHRS, CDR2 YFSETQ. Trimming removed 0 bases at V and 1 base at J, with 10 bases between. The CDR3 extends over 15 amino acids. This CDR3 reads CASSLAQPLQETQYF. For the CDR3, the DNA is TGCGCCAGCAGCTTGGCACAGCCTCTCCAAGAGACCCAGTACTTC.

This sequence joins TRBV28 and TRBJ1-1, with D tentatively TRBD1 (5 bases). Germline-derived CDR1 and CDR2 are MDHEN and SYDVKM. The V end was cut by 4 bases, the J end by 0 bases, with 12 bases between. CDR3 length equals 15 residues. Here the CDR3 DNA reads TGTGCCAGCAGTTCCCCCCAGGGTGTGAACACTGAAGCTTTCTTT. As protein: CASSSPQGVNTEAFF.

The chain links TRBV28 to TRBJ2-2; D is undetermined. Germline assignment: CDR1 MDHEN and CDR2 SYDVKM. The CDR3 sequence is 12 residues long. Trimming stripped 8 bases from V and 7 bases from J, with 11 bases between. The CDR3 DNA reads as TGTGCCAGCGCGAGAATTTTCGGGGAGCTGTTTTTT. Protein product: CASARIFGELFF.

The chain uses TRBV2 and TRBJ2-7; no definite D call. The germline gives CDR1 SNHLY, CDR2 FYNNEI. The germline V and J ends were trimmed by 11 bases and 3 bases, with 17 bases remaining between them. This CDR3 is 13 amino acids long. The DNA of the CDR3 is TGTGCCGGTACGGTAAGGCTGAACTACGAGCAGTACTTC. Its translation is CAGTVRLNYEQYF.

The rearrangement joins TRBV9 to TRBJ2-3, with 8 bases identical to TRBD1. Germline CDR1 is SGDLS and CDR2 is YYNGEE. This CDR3 is built from 18 residues. The ends lost 0 bases at V and 5 bases at J; junction bases unmatched: 14. The CDR3 loop is CASSVAPLGRGQGDTQYF. CDR3 sequence (DNA): TGTGCCAGCAGCGTAGCTCCCCTCGGCAGGGGGCAGGGAGATACGCAGTATTTT.

The V and J genes are TRBV27 and TRBJ1-6; unclear D gene. There are 15 residues in the CDR3. CDR1 is MNHEY and CDR2 is SMNVEV in the germline V gene (reference sequence). Trimming cost V 2 bases and J 6 bases, with 11 bases left between them. The CDR3 sequence: CASSLTSGRNSPLHF. The CDR3 DNA reads as TGTGCCAGCAGTTTAACGTCCGGACGTAATTCACCCCTCCACTTT.

The J gene is TRBJ2-3, the V gene TRBV11-2, with 14 bases identical to TRBD2. Trimming took 5 bases from V and 4 from J; bases not matched to a gene: 5. Germline lookup yields CDR1 SGHAT and CDR2 FQNNGV. The CDR3 sequence is 16 residues long. CDR3 DNA: TGTGCCAGCAGCCCCAGACTAGCGGGGGGGTCAGATACGCAGTATTTT. As protein: CASSPRLAGGSDTQYF.

Of note for this clone: A read error is possible here, since a much larger clone lies one base away. The genes are TRBV5-8 and TRBJ1-2, with D perhaps TRBD1 (5 bases). V was clipped by 0 bases and J by 2 bases, with 5 bases between them. The CDR3 is 13 amino acids. Per germline, CDR1 SGHTS and CDR2 YDEGEE. The CDR3 is CASSLAGNYGYTF. CDR3 bases: TGTGCCAGCAGCTTGGCAGGGAACTATGGCTACACCTTC.

This chain uses TRBV7-9 with TRBJ2-5; 7 nucleotides agree with TRBD2. CDR3 length: 15 residues. Germline values: CDR1 SEHNR, CDR2 FQNEAQ (reference sequence). The V segment lost 5 bases and the J segment 11 bases; nucleotides outside the gene matches: 17. CDR3 amino acids: CASSDPTSNLLEQYF. CDR3 in DNA: TGTGCCAGCAGCGATCCGACTAGCAACCTACTTGAGCAGTACTTC.